This T cell receptor beta chain stems from a study of blood T cell repertoires in COVID-19. Overall study context: Sites in the United States, Italy and Spain provided acute and convalescent COVID-19 samples.

The germline V gene has CDR1 MDHEN and CDR2 SYDVKM. Trimming shortened V by 6 bases and J by 9 bases, and 9 bases separated the two germline ends. CDR3 size: 12 residues. Participant age was roughly 18 to 90 years, and participants resided in 24 US areas. Researchers sorted participants into cohorts using their self-reported clinical history. Original analysis: Estimation of nucleated cell counts relied on the amplification of reference gene primers. Sequencing was performed with immunoSEQ multiplex PCR; in TCRdb, only in-frame clones are kept and a portion is missing. The D gene and trimming were derived from the DNA, and the V and J assignments and clone size from that table. The sample lists approximately 300,000 clones, more than 75% seen once, with 8% to 13% in the top ten.

The source material was PBMCs or T cells enriched from blood (not recorded which). This receptor was identified in a woman aged 18-30 years who had recovered from COVID-19. The V call is TRBV28, the J call TRBJ1-6; D is undetermined. CDR3 amino acids: CASRDTVSPLHF. The CDR3 region has the DNA TGTGCCAGCAGAGACACGGTTTCACCCCTCCACTTT.